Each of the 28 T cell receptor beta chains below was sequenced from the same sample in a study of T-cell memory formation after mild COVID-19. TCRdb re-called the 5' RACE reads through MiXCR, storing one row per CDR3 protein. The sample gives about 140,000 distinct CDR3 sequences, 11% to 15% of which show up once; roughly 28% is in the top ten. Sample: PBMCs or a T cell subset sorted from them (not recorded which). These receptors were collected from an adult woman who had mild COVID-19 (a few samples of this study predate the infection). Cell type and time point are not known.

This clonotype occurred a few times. DNA for the CDR3: TGCAGTGCTAGAGGGGGGGAGATGGGATCGGAGCAGTACTTC. It specifies CSARGGEMGSEQYF. The chain has TRBV20-1 and TRBJ2-7; D may be TRBD2 (6 bases). Germline loops: CDR1 DFQATT, CDR2 SNEGSKA (reference sequence). V was cut by 1 base and J by 7 bases, with 17 bases left in between. The CDR3 loop spans 14 amino acids.

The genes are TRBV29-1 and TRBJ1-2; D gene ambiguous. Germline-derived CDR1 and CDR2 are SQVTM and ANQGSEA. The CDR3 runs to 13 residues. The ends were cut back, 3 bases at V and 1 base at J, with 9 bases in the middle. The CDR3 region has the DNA TGCAGCGTTGATCGGCGGAGTAACTATGGCTACACCTTC. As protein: CSVDRRSNYGYTF.

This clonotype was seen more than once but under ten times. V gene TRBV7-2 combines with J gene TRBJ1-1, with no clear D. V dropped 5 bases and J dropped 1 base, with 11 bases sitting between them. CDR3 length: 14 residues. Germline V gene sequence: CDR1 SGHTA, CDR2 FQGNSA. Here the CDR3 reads CASSPGSENTEAFF. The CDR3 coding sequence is TGTGCCAGCAGCCCCGGCTCGGAGAACACTGAAGCTTTCTTT.

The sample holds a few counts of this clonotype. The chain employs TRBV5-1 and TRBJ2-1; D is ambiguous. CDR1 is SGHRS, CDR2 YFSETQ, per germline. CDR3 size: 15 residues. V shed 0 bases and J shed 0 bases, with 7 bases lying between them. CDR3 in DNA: TGCGCCAGCAGCTTGGGGGGATACTCCTACAATGAGCAGTTCTTC. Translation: CASSLGGYSYNEQFF.

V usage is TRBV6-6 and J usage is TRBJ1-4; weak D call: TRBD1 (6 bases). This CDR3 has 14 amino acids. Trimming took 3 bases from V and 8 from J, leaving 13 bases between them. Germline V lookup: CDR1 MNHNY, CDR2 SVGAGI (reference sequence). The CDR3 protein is CASSYQGHGEKLFF. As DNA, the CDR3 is TGTGCCAGCAGTTATCAGGGACATGGGGAAAAACTGTTTTTT.

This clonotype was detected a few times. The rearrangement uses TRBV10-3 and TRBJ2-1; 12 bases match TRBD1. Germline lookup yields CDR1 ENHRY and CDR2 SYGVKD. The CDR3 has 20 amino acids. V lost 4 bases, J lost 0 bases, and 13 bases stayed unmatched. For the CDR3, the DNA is TGTGCCATCAGTGGAGGGGCCCCGGGACAGGGGGCTAGCTCCTACAATGAGCAGTTCTTC. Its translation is CAISGGAPGQGASSYNEQFF.

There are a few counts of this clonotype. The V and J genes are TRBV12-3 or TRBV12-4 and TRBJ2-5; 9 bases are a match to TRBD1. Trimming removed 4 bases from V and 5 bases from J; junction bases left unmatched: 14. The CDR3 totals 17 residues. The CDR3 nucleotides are TGTGCCAGCAGTTCTGCAGTACGGGACAGGGTAGAGGAGACCCAGTACTTC. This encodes CASSSAVRDRVEETQYF.

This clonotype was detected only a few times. CDR3 loop: CSARPFNSNQPQHF. CDR3 bases: TGCAGTGCTAGACCATTTAATAGCAATCAGCCCCAGCATTTT. This chain joins TRBV20-1 and TRBJ1-5; no clear D gene. V was cut by 2 bases and J by 0 bases, with 8 bases left in between. The CDR3 length is 14 residues. Germline V CDR1 and CDR2: DFQATT, SNEGSKA (reference sequence).

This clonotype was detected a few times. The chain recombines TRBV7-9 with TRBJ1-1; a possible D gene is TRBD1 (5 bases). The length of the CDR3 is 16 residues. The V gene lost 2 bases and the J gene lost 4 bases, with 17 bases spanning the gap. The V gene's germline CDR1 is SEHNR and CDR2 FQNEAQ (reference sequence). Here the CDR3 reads CASSLSGGGAGTEAFF. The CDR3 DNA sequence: TGTGCCAGCAGCTTATCAGGCGGGGGTGCAGGCACTGAAGCTTTCTTT.

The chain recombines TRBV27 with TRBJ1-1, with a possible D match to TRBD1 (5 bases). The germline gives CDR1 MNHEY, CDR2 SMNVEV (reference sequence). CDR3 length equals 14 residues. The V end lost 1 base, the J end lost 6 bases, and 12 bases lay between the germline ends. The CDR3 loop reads CASSLFFQGAEAFF. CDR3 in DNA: TGTGCCAGCAGTTTATTTTTCCAAGGGGCTGAAGCTTTCTTT.

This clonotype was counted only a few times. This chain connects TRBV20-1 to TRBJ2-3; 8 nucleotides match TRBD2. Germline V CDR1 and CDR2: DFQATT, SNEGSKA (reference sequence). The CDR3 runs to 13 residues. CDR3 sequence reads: CSRLALSTDTQYF. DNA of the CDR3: TGCAGCCGACTAGCGCTTAGCACAGATACGCAGTATTTT.

The chain's CDR3 is CASSLLAGVLDTQYF. In nucleotides, the CDR3 is TGTGCCAGCAGCCTACTAGCGGGGGTGCTAGATACGCAGTATTTT. V is TRBV3-1 and J is TRBJ2-3; 11 bases are shared with TRBD2. The CDR3 has 15 amino acids. The trim removed 4 bases at V and 5 bases at J, leaving 5 bases unmatched. Germline V gives CDR1 LGHDT, CDR2 YNNKEL (reference sequence).

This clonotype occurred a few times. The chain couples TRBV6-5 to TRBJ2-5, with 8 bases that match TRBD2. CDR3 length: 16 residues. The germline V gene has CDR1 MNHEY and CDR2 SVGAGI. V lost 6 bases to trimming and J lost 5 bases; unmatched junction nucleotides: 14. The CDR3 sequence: CASSLWSGTSTETQYF. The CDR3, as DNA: TGTGCCAGCAGCTTATGGTCCGGGACTAGTACCGAGACCCAGTACTTC.

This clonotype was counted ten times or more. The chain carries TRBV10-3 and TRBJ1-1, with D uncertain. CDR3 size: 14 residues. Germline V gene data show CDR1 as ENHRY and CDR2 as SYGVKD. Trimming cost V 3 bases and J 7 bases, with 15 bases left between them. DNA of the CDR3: TGTGCCATCAGTGATGAAAGGAAAGGTAGTGAAGCTTTCTTT. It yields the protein CAISDERKGSEAFF.

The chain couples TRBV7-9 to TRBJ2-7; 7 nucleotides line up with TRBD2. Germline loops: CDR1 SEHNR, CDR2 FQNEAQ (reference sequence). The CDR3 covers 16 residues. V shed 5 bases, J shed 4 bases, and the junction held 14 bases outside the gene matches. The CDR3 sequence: CASSPREGRETYEQYF. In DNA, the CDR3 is TGTGCCAGCAGCCCAAGGGAGGGGCGGGAGACGTACGAGCAGTACTTC.

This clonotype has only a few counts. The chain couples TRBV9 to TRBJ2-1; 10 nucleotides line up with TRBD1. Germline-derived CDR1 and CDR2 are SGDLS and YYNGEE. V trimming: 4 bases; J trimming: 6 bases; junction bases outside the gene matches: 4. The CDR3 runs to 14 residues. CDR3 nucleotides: TGTGCCAGCAGCATGTGGACAGGGGGCAATGAGCAGTTCTTC. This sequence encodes CASSMWTGGNEQFF.

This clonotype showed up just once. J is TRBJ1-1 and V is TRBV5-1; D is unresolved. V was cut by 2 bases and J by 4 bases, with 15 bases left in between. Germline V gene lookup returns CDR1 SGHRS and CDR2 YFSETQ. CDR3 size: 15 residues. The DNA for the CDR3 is TGCGCCAGCAGCTTATCGCCCACGGAGGGCACTGAAGCTTTCTTT. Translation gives CASSLSPTEGTEAFF.

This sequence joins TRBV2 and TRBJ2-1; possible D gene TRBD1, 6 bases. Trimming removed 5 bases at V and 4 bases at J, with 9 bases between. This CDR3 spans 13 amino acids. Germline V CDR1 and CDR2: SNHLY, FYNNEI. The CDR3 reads CASSSTGYNEQFF. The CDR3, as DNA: TGTGCCAGCAGTTCGACAGGTTACAATGAGCAGTTCTTC. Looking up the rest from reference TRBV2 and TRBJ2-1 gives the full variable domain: EPEVTQTPSHQVTQMGQEVILRCVPISNHLYFYWYRQILGQKVEFLVSFYNNEISEKSEIFDDQFSVERPDGSNFTLKIRSTKLEDSAMYFCASSSTGYNEQFFGPGTRLTVL.

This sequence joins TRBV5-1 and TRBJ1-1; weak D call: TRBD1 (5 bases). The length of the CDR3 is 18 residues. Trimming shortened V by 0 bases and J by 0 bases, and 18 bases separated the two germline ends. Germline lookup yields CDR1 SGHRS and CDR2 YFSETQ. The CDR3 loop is CASSLAPGGAYMNTEAFF. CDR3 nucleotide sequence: TGCGCCAGCAGCTTGGCCCCTGGGGGAGCTTACATGAACACTGAAGCTTTCTTT.

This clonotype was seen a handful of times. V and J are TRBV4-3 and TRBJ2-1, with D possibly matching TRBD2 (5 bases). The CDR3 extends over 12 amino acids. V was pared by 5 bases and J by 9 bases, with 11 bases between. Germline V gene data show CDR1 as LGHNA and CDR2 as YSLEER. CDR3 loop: CASSAREGEQFF. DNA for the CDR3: TGCGCCAGCAGCGCCCGGGAAGGTGAGCAGTTCTTC.

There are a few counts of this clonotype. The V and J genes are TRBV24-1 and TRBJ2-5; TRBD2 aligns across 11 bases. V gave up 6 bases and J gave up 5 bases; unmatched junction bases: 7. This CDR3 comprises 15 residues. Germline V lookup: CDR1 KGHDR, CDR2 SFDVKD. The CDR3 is CATSLTSGSSETQYF. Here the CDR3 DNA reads TGTGCCACCAGTTTAACTAGCGGGAGTAGTGAGACCCAGTACTTC.

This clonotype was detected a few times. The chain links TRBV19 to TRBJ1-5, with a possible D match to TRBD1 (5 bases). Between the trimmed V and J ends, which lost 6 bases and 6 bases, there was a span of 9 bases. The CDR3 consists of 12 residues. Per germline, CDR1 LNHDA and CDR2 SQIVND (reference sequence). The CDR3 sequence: CASRLGVQPQHF. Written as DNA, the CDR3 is TGTGCCAGTAGGCTAGGGGTTCAGCCCCAGCATTTT.

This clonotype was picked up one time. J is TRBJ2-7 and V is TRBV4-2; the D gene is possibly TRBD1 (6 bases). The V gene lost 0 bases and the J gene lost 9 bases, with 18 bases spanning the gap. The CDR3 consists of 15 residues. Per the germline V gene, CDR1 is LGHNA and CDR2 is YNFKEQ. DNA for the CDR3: TGTGCCAGCAGCCAAGAATCAGTCGGGACAAAGCGGCAGTACTTC. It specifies CASSQESVGTKRQYF.

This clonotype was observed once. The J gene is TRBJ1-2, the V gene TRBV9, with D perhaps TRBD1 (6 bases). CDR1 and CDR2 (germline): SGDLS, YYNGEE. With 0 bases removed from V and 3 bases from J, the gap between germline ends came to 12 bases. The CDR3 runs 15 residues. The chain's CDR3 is CASSVADRTYYGYTF. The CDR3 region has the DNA TGTGCCAGCAGCGTAGCTGACAGGACGTACTATGGCTACACCTTC.

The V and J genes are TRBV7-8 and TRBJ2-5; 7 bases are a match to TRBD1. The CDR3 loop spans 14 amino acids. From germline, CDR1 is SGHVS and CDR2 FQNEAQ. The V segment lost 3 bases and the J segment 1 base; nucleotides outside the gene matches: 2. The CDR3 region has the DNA TGTGCCAGCAGCTTCTGGGACAGCCAAGAGACCCAGTACTTC. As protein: CASSFWDSQETQYF.

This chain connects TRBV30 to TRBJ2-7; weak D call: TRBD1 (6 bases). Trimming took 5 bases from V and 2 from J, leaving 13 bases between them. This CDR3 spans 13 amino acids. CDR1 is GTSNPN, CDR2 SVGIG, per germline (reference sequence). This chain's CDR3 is CAWGRQAPYEQYF. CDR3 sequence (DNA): TGTGCCTGGGGCAGACAGGCCCCCTACGAGCAGTACTTC.

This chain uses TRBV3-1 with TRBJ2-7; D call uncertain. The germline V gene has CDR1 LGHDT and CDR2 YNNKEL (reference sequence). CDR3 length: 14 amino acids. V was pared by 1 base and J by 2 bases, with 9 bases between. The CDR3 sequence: CASSQVLVPYEQYF. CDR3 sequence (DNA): TGTGCCAGCAGCCAAGTGCTAGTTCCCTACGAGCAGTACTTC.

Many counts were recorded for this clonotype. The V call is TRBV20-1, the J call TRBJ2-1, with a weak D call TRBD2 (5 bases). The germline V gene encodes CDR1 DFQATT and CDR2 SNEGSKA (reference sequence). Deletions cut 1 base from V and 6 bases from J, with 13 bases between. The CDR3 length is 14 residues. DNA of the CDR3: TGCAGTGCTAGAGTCAGAGGGATAAGCAATGAGCAGTTCTTC. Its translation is CSARVRGISNEQFF.